Reported below is one TCR beta chain. Its antigen is not identified. The length of the CDR3 is 15 residues. Trimming removed 10 bases from V and 4 bases from J, with 17 bases in between. Germline-derived CDR1 and CDR2 are LNHDA and SQIVND (reference sequence). The data were taken from a study of PD-L1 blockade in urothelial cancer. Study as a whole: Analysis of the blood was performed 3 weeks (second dose) and 6 weeks after treatment start. Study observations and caveats: Better survival was predicted when blood TCR clonality before treatment fell below the median.

The repertoire was sequenced with immunoSEQ multiplex PCR; TCRdb's copy has only in-frame clones and lacks some. The sample has 41,000 or so clones; 82% are singletons. Between 1 and 8 samples, pretreatment and on-treatment, were given by each patient. Sample: PBMCs, taken around atezolizumab (anti-PD-L1) treatment. This sequence was found in a man in his sixties with urothelial cancer. The rearrangement uses TRBV19 and TRBJ2-6; D might be TRBD2 (5 bases). The CDR3 nucleotides read TGTGCCACCCGTGGCTCGGGGAACGGGGCCAACGTCCTGACTTTC. This sequence encodes CATRGSGNGANVLTF.